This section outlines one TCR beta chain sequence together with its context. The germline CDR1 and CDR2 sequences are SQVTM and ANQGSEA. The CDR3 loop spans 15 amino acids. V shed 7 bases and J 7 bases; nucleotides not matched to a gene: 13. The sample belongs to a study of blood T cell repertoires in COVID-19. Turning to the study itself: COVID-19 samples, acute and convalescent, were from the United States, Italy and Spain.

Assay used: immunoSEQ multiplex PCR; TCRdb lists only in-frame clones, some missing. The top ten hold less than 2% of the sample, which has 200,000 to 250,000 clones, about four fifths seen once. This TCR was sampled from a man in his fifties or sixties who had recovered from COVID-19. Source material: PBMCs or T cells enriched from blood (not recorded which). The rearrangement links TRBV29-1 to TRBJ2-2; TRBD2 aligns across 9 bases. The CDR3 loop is CSANYRGGAGGELFF. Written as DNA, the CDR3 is TGCAGCGCAAATTATCGCGGGGGGGCCGGCGGGGAGCTGTTTTTT.